The sequence of this T cell receptor (beta chain) was determined in a study of beta chain features in type 1 diabetes (dated by TCRdb to the late 2010s). A note on the overall study: Mean age, gender distribution, total cell number and subset yield did not differ between patients and healthy donors. Across all samples, some 100,000,000 sorted cells were examined, and cell number per subset correlated strongly with RNA yield. The study compared TCRB repertoires of sorted circulating CD4+ T cell subsets between recently diagnosed type 1 diabetes patients and matched healthy donors. Naive and central memory subsets were obtained from all 30 or so donors, but regulatory and stem cell-like memory subsets were isolated from only 8 patients and 8 healthy donors.

A single peripheral blood draw of around 120 mL on average was collected from each donor into heparinised tubes. Naive, central memory, regulatory and stem cell-like memory CD4+ T cells were sorted on a BD FACSAria II using a panel including CD45RO, CCR7, CD25, CD127, CD95 and CD27. A purity above 98% was achieved for all sorted populations. PBMCs were separated immediately by Lymphoprep density gradient centrifugation and were stained directly, without being cultured. So that batch effects would be minimized, each experiment stained and sorted samples in pairs, pairing one healthy donor with one patient. Overall study results and their limits: PCR might favor shorter templates, but patient and control samples were amplified and corrected together, so any skew would affect both groups equally. HLA sub-analyses involved small numbers of individuals, so any influence of HLA type on TCRB rearrangement remained unresolved. At VDJ recombination sites, patients with type 1 diabetes made fewer insertions and deleted more nucleotides, a pattern implying thymic rearrangement abnormalities. A moderate but significant shortening of TCRB CDR3 length was observed in type 1 diabetes patients in all four CD4+ subsets. Because cDNA was sequenced instead of genomic DNA, highly expressing activated cells could be over-represented, though the groups showed no difference in activation or CD3 levels. Naive, central memory and regulatory TCRB repertoires appeared to be more similar among patients than among healthy donors.

The CDR3 starts with the cysteine, ends with the phenylalanine, and has 13 residues. Left in the record is the CDR3 DNA by itself, 39 bases read in frame from the first base. V is pruned by 5 bases and J by 6 bases, leaving 5 bases of the junction without a gene match. Per the germline V gene, SGHTA is the CDR1 and FQGTGA is the CDR2. The entire amount of isolated RNA was reverse transcribed using the High Capacity cDNA Reverse Transcription Kit, so the sequenced TCRB transcripts were expressed ones. Naive, central memory and regulatory T cell samples underwent deep immunoSEQ sequencing, averaging approximately 3.5 million total reads per sample. Sorted cells were lysed in RLT buffer and RNA was extracted with DNase-treated RNeasy Micro or Mini kits, depending on cell number. To prevent cross-contamination, each cell subset was processed individually, whereas patient and healthy donor samples were processed jointly. The immunoSEQ multiplex PCR was used to amplify TCRB sequences from cDNA, yielding 87-bp fragments that span the CDR3 region. Amplicons were sequenced on the Illumina HiSeq platform. The original methods were these. PCR bias was corrected computationally using synthetic template baselines, and reads within Hamming distance 2 were collapsed, with unmergeable singletons discarded. Reads were aligned against IMGT to assign V, D and J genes, CDR3 length and insertions or deletions at six rearrangement sites. Within each subset, clonotype counts were normalized to sorted cell number, after which true diversity and Gini coefficients were computed with the tcR R package. The overlap coefficient, calculated on TCRB nucleotide sequences, was used to quantify repertoire sharing. Out-of-frame TCRB sequences from naive cells were analyzed as a proxy for the pre-selection repertoire. Entries here come from immuneACCESS through TCRdb and include only in-frame sequences with V and J called. Some clones fail to appear in such tables; in the studies checked, an unresolved V gene covers under half of the shortfall, and the cause of the remainder is unknown. D and trimming were read from the DNA, whereas the V and J calls and clone size are those reported in that table. The sample records roughly 400,000 clones, approximately 15% of which are singletons. About 0.018% of the sample lies in the top ten.

About this clone: It has no known antigen specificity. No base qualities exist here, and no much larger clone lies one base off it.

The chain links TRBV7-3 with TRBJ1-1, with 8 bases aligning to TRBD1. Sequenced input: naive CD4+ T cells from blood. According to the study, the label for this sample's cell subset or site signals: true naive CD4+ T cells. The clonotype was recovered from a woman aged 18-30 years in good health. The CDR3 region has the sequence CASSLDREAEAFF. The DNA is TGTGCCAGCAGCCTGGACAGGGAGGCTGAAGCTTTCTTT.